A single TCR beta chain is shown here with its context. CDR3 size: 16 residues. The germline CDR1 and CDR2 sequences are SGHNT and YYREEE (reference sequence). J gave up 5 bases and V 3 bases, and 8 bases lay outside the gene matches. Clones were sequenced by immunoSEQ multiplex PCR, and TCRdb holds only the in-frame ones, with some missing. Of roughly 190,000 clones listed, approximately 90% were seen once; the top ten hold 1.5% to 2%. The sample is drawn from a study of control samples from healthy donors and cancer patients. Sequencing was performed on blood. The sequence derives from a man aged 25-45 years in good health. J is TRBJ1-1 and V is TRBV5-4, with 12 bases matching TRBD1. As DNA, the CDR3 is TGTGCCAGCAGCTCGGGACAGGGGGCGCGTGGGACTGAAGCTTTCTTT. Amino acid sequence: CASSSGQGARGTEAFF.